These 20 T cell receptor beta chains were all obtained from the same sample, sequenced in a study of response to subunit inactivated influenza vaccine. Each CDR3 protein gets one entry after TCRdb re-called the RT-PCR reads with MiXCR. The sample carries about half a million distinct CDR3 sequences, roughly 11% recorded once. Sequenced here: PBMCs from blood, sampled roughly 47 days after vaccination. These receptors came from a man aged 45-65 years who received an inactivated influenza vaccine.

V gene TRBV2 combines with J gene TRBJ2-5; D gene uncertain. This CDR3 region has 11 residues. Germline values: CDR1 SNHLY, CDR2 FYNNEI. The V gene lost 7 bases and the J gene lost 3 bases, with 6 bases spanning the gap. In nucleotides, the CDR3 is TGTGCCAGCATGCAGGAAGAGACCCAGTACTTC. Its translation is CASMQEETQYF.

This clonotype came up a few times. The V call is TRBV5-1, the J call TRBJ1-6, with D tentatively TRBD1 (5 bases). The germline CDR1 and CDR2 sequences are SGHRS and YFSETQ. Trimming left V 5 bases short and J 0 bases short, with 18 bases between. The CDR3 contains 18 residues. The CDR3 DNA sequence: TGCGCCAGCAGGGCCGGGACCTTCCTCAACTCCTATAATTCACCCCTCCACTTT. This encodes CASRAGTFLNSYNSPLHF.

The chain carries TRBV10-3 and TRBJ2-3; D uncertain. This CDR3 contains 12 residues. Looked up from germline, CDR1 is ENHRY and CDR2 is SYGVKD. V gave up 1 base and J gave up 6 bases, with 5 bases separating them. In nucleotides, the CDR3 is TGTGCCATCAGTGAGTTCCGGGATACGCAGTATTTT. It translates to CAISEFRDTQYF.

This clonotype came up once. The J gene is TRBJ2-7, the V gene TRBV7-2; no clear D. Between the trimmed V and J ends, which lost 1 base and 7 bases, there was a span of 17 bases. The germline V gene encodes CDR1 SGHTA and CDR2 FQGNSA. This CDR3 has 15 amino acids. The DNA of the CDR3 is TGTGCCAGCAGCTTAGGGTACACTATCCCTGTGGAGCAGTACTTC. This translates into CASSLGYTIPVEQYF.

The sample holds many counts of this clonotype. The chain is built from TRBV20-1 and TRBJ2-7, with 11 positions matching TRBD1. The CDR3 extends over 14 amino acids. Germline CDR1 DFQATT, CDR2 SNEGSKA (reference sequence). V shed 3 bases, J shed 3 bases, and the junction held 4 bases outside the gene matches. The CDR3 bases are TGCAGTGCTAGTCCCGGGACAGGGGGCTACGAGCAGTACTTC. Its translation is CSASPGTGGYEQYF.

This clonotype has ten or more counts. The chain couples TRBV12-3 or TRBV12-4 to TRBJ2-1; D is ambiguous. V lost 4 bases, J lost 0 bases, and 7 bases lay in between. The CDR3 extends over 14 amino acids. In DNA form, the CDR3 reads TGTGCCAGCAGTTCTGCAGCCTCCTACAATGAGCAGTTCTTC. Translating it yields CASSSAASYNEQFF.

This clonotype was seen only a few times. This sequence joins TRBV7-9 and TRBJ2-2, with 12 nucleotides matching TRBD2. The CDR3 spans 16 residues. The germline gives CDR1 SEHNR, CDR2 FQNEAQ (reference sequence). J lost 0 bases, V lost 5 bases, and 1 base had no gene match. The CDR3 DNA reads TGTGCCAGCAGCCCTAGCGGGAGGGCGAACACCGGGGAGCTGTTTTTT. As protein: CASSPSGRANTGELFF.

This clonotype was seen ten or more times. The chain has TRBV12-3 or TRBV12-4 and TRBJ1-2; D gene ambiguous. The ends were cut back, 2 bases at V and 4 bases at J, with 5 bases in the middle. The CDR3 extends over 12 amino acids. The CDR3, as DNA: TGTGCCAGCAGTTTACCCAGCTATGGCTACACCTTC. Its translation: CASSLPSYGYTF.

There are a few counts of this clonotype. V and J are TRBV20-1 and TRBJ2-7, with D tentatively TRBD2 (6 bases). V was trimmed by 3 bases and J by 4 bases, leaving 16 bases between them. The CDR3 totals 14 residues. CDR1 is DFQATT and CDR2 is SNEGSKA in the germline V gene (reference sequence). The CDR3: CSASRSGVGYEQYF. The DNA for the CDR3 is TGCAGTGCTAGTAGGTCGGGAGTAGGATACGAGCAGTACTTC.

The chain recombines TRBV14 with TRBJ1-6; D is ambiguous. This CDR3 spans 14 amino acids. The V gene's germline CDR1 is SGHDN and CDR2 FVKESK. Trimming removed 4 bases at V and 8 bases at J, with 12 bases between. Written as DNA, the CDR3 is TGTGCCAGCAGCCCTCGCCTTATCGATTCACCCCTCCACTTT. As protein: CASSPRLIDSPLHF.

There are a few counts of this clonotype. The chain uses TRBV29-1 and TRBJ2-1, with 9 bases that match TRBD2. Per the germline V gene, CDR1 is SQVTM and CDR2 is ANQGSEA. The CDR3 covers 15 residues. The ends lost 6 bases at V and 7 bases at J; junction bases unmatched: 13. The CDR3 DNA is TGCAGCGTCCCACCTAGGGCTAGCGGGATAAATGAGCAGTTCTTC. Amino acid sequence: CSVPPRASGINEQFF.

The chain recombines TRBV11-2 with TRBJ2-6; D perhaps matches TRBD1 (6 bases). This CDR3 contains 18 residues. V was cut by 1 base and J by 0 bases, with 13 bases left in between. Germline-derived CDR1 and CDR2 are SGHAT and FQNNGV. Here the CDR3 DNA reads TGTGCCAGCAGCTTAGTTGTGGGACACATCTCTGGGGCCAACGTCCTGACTTTC. Translated, it gives CASSLVVGHISGANVLTF.

The rearrangement links TRBV18 to TRBJ2-4; 7 bases are shared with TRBD2. CDR3 size: 19 residues. V shed 1 base and J 0 bases; nucleotides not matched to a gene: 12. Germline CDR1 KGHSH, CDR2 LQKENI. The CDR3 coding sequence is TGTGCCAGCTCACCACTCCCTGTGGCTAGCGGTGGAGCCAAAAACATTCAGTACTTC. It specifies CASSPLPVASGGAKNIQYF.

This clonotype was seen only a few times. V usage is TRBV29-1 and J usage is TRBJ2-1; D possibly corresponds to TRBD2 (6 bases). Germline CDR1 is SQVTM and CDR2 is ANQGSEA. V was cut by 4 bases and J by 5 bases, with 12 bases left in between. The CDR3 is 13 residues long. The CDR3 is CSVGTSMHNEQFF. The CDR3 DNA is TGCAGCGTTGGTACTAGCATGCACAATGAGCAGTTCTTC.

The chain employs TRBV5-6 and TRBJ2-7; the D gene is possibly TRBD1 (5 bases). Germline V gene lookup returns CDR1 SGHDT and CDR2 YYEEEE. V was shortened by 2 bases and J by 5 bases, with 17 bases between the two germline ends. There are 15 residues in the CDR3. This chain's CDR3 is CASSFVQAAFHEQYF. The DNA for the CDR3 is TGTGCCAGCAGCTTCGTACAGGCCGCTTTCCACGAGCAGTACTTC.

There are a few counts of this clonotype. CDR3 nucleotide sequence: TGCAGTGCTAGCGGGACAGATTTAATGAGCTCCTACGAGCAGTACTTC. It encodes CSASGTDLMSSYEQYF. The V and J genes are TRBV20-1 and TRBJ2-7; 7 bases line up with TRBD1. The V and J ends lost 3 bases and 0 bases, in that order; junction bases with no gene match: 11. CDR3 length: 16 amino acids. The V gene's germline CDR1 is DFQATT and CDR2 SNEGSKA (reference sequence).

The V gene is TRBV5-5, the J gene TRBJ1-4, with D tentatively TRBD1 (5 bases). Germline-derived CDR1 and CDR2 are SGHKS and YYEKEE (reference sequence). V lost 5 bases and J lost 3, with 14 bases in between. The CDR3 consists of 15 residues. CDR3 amino acids: CASRAPGPSNEKLFF. The CDR3, as DNA: TGTGCCAGCAGAGCACCGGGACCGTCTAATGAAAAACTGTTTTTT.

This clonotype appeared many times. The chain joins TRBV10-3 to TRBJ2-3; D unclear. The CDR3 contains 13 residues. CDR1 is ENHRY, CDR2 SYGVKD, per germline. V was cut by 2 bases and J by 8 bases, with 11 bases left in between. The CDR3 nucleotides read TGTGCCATCAGTGAGCCAAGCACGGGTACGCAGTATTTT. Translated, it gives CAISEPSTGTQYF.

This clonotype was counted at least ten times. The chain links TRBV12-3 or TRBV12-4 to TRBJ1-3; 7 bases map to TRBD1. V lost 5 bases, J lost 0 bases, and 4 bases stayed unmatched. The CDR3 is 15 residues long. The CDR3 DNA reads TGTGCCAGCAGTCGTGACAGGGCCTCTGGAAACACCATATATTTT. Translating gives CASSRDRASGNTIYF.

In its sample, this clonotype was seen a few times. CDR3: CSARDLKAGYTF. The CDR3 nucleotides are TGCAGTGCTAGAGATCTTAAGGCGGGCTACACCTTC. This chain links TRBV20-1 with TRBJ1-2; no clear D gene. The CDR3 is made up of 12 amino acids. Deletions cut 0 bases from V and 8 bases from J, with 10 bases between. Looked up from germline, CDR1 is DFQATT and CDR2 is SNEGSKA (reference sequence).